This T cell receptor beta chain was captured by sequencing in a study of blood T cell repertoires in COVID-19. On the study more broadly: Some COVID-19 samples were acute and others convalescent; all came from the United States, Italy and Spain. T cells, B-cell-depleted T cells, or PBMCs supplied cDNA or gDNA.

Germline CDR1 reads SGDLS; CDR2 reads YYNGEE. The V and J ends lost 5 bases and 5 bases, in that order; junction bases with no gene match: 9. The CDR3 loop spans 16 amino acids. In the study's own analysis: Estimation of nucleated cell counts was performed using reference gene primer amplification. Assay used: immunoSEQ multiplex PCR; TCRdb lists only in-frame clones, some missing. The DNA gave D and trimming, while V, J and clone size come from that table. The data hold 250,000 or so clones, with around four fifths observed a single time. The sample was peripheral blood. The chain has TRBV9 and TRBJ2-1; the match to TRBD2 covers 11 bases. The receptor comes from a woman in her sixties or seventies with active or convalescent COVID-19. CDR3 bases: TGTGCCAGCAGACCCGGGACTAGCGGAACTCACAATGAGCAGTTCTTC. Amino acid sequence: CASRPGTSGTHNEQFF. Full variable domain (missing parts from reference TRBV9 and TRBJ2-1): DSGVTQTPKHLITATGQRVTLRCSPRSGDLSVYWYQQSLDQGLQFLIQYYNGEERAKGNILERFSAQQFPDLHSELNLSSLELGDSALYFCASRPGTSGTHNEQFFGPGTRLTVL.